This is a list of T cell receptor beta chains from one sample in a study of CD8 T cells in Susac syndrome. One entry per CDR3 protein, called by TCRdb with MiXCR from the immunoSEQ multiplex PCR reads. Of just over 150,000 distinct CDR3 sequences in the sample, 95% to 96% are singletons; the top ten hold 0.15%. Sequenced sample: CD8+ T cells from PBMCs. Every receptor here comes from a human donor with multiple sclerosis. Both conserved end residues are trimmed from each CDR3. Fields, in order: clone size, V gene, CDR3 protein. Size is omitted from some rows. Given values are once, few, many or a class for expanded clones.

clone size: -; V gene: TRBV12-3/TRBV12-4; CDR3 protein: ASSLTSAQETQY
clone size: -; V gene: TRBV27; CDR3 protein: ASRGTEGLTPLH
clone size: -; V gene: TRBV29-1; CDR3 protein: SVESGAGGYT
clone size: -; V gene: TRBV25-1; CDR3 protein: ASSESYEQY
clone size: -; V gene: TRBV13; CDR3 protein: ASSVNLADTQY
clone size: -; V gene: TRBV30; CDR3 protein: ACWGGTEAF
clone size: -; V gene: TRBV12-3/TRBV12-4; CDR3 protein: ASSLGSLTGELF
clone size: -; V gene: TRBV30; CDR3 protein: AWSLQITTYEQY
clone size: -; V gene: TRBV6-2/TRBV6-3; CDR3 protein: ASSYSLAGAYSYNEQF
clone size: -; V gene: TRBV19; CDR3 protein: ASSPGDSDYGYT
clone size: -; V gene: TRBV12-3/TRBV12-4; CDR3 protein: ASSPSGLARKTQETQY
clone size: -; V gene: TRBV7-9; CDR3 protein: ASSSLGDSVYGYT
clone size: -; V gene: TRBV6-5; CDR3 protein: ASTQQGLNTEAF
clone size: -; V gene: TRBV6-1; CDR3 protein: ASSEAQSGSYEQY
clone size: once; V gene: TRBV29-1; CDR3 protein: SVLGRQSEGYT
clone size: -; V gene: TRBV5-1; CDR3 protein: ASSPGTGPLGYT
clone size: -; V gene: TRBV20-1; CDR3 protein: SASRGDNGNEQF
clone size: -; V gene: TRBV9; CDR3 protein: ASSVGDREVDTQY
clone size: -; V gene: TRBV4-1; CDR3 protein: ASSLGGGADYGYT
clone size: -; V gene: TRBV29-1; CDR3 protein: SVGAGDADTGELF
clone size: few; V gene: TRBV11-3; CDR3 protein: ASSLGRGGDTQY
clone size: -; V gene: TRBV29-1; CDR3 protein: SVEGSYEQY
clone size: -; V gene: TRBV3-1; CDR3 protein: ASSQDGPGRELF
clone size: -; V gene: TRBV27; CDR3 protein: ASSPSLDSGANVLT
clone size: -; V gene: TRBV13; CDR3 protein: ASSPWGRASSPLH
clone size: once; V gene: TRBV9; CDR3 protein: ASSPDRGPYGYT
clone size: -; V gene: TRBV20-1; CDR3 protein: SARDSSGGNNEQF
clone size: -; V gene: TRBV27; CDR3 protein: ASSPGAMGYGYT
clone size: -; V gene: TRBV7-8; CDR3 protein: ASSPTGTEPPGEQY
clone size: -; V gene: TRBV6-5; CDR3 protein: AAQGRAMDTQY
clone size: -; V gene: TRBV2; CDR3 protein: ASSEAGDEQF
clone size: -; V gene: TRBV27; CDR3 protein: ASSSRPGGNYGYT
clone size: once; V gene: TRBV19; CDR3 protein: ASCLSANTEAF
clone size: -; V gene: TRBV13; CDR3 protein: ASSFRTVGQETQY
clone size: -; V gene: TRBV15; CDR3 protein: ATSSFRDRVNEQF
clone size: -; V gene: TRBV13; CDR3 protein: ASSSGWGRQETQY
clone size: -; V gene: TRBV29-1; CDR3 protein: SGRGGLGETQY
clone size: -; V gene: TRBV27; CDR3 protein: ASSLAGVFNEQY
clone size: -; V gene: TRBV11-1; CDR3 protein: ASSLLVTLAGGLSYNEQF